The T cell receptor beta chain under discussion was sequenced for a study of tumor-infiltrating lymphocytes in primary liver carcinoma. Study in general: Stage T1-T3 N0M0 tumors spanned about 4.2 to 10 cm.

As to this clonotype: One end of the junction fails to match germline, which may point to a read error.

Extraction also yielded germline DNA, while blood RNA was obtained from unsorted whole blood. Patients carried chronic HBV infection without prior treatment. Prior to surgery, four milliliters of peripheral blood were drawn. Germline CDR1 reads SGHNT; CDR2 reads YYREEE (reference sequence). CDR3 length: 15 amino acids. Reverse transcription of 500 ng total RNA with a constant-region primer produced TCR beta cDNA. Employing slightly modified ARM-PCR, three nested multiplex PCR rounds were run, and these gave rise to the TCR beta libraries. Primers for the first two PCR rounds were TRBV1-TRBV30 forward primers and a C-beta reverse primer (roughly 10 cycles per round). Via MiXCR, TCRdb re-called the multiplex PCR reads, giving one row per CDR3 protein. This table has 300,000 to 400,000 distinct CDR3 sequences, around three fifths appearing once.

The chain employs TRBV5-4 and TRBJ1-2; D possibly corresponds to TRBD1 (5 bases). The TCR was taken from a man aged 40-49 years with primary liver carcinoma and hepatitis B virus infection. Sequences were obtained from peripheral blood. The chain's CDR3 is CASSLGGDGNYDYTF. In DNA form, the CDR3 reads TGTGCCAGCAGCTTGGGTGGGGACGGAAACTATGACTACACCTTC.